One sample yielded the 25 T cell receptor beta chains listed below, sequenced in a study of blood T cell repertoires in COVID-19. Sequencing was performed with immunoSEQ multiplex PCR; in TCRdb, only in-frame clones are kept and a portion is missing. The sample records a few hundred thousand clones, more than 65% being singletons. The sequenced material came from peripheral blood. These receptors were collected from a person aged 70 to 85 with COVID-19, enrolled during active disease.

This clone is a singleton in its sample. The chain recombines TRBV27 with TRBJ2-3, with a weak D call TRBD2 (5 bases). CDR1 and CDR2 (germline): MNHEY, SMNVEV (reference sequence). CDR3 size: 16 residues. Trimming cost V 5 bases and J 6 bases, with 21 bases left between them. CDR3 sequence (DNA): TGTGCCAGCAGTCCCATTTGGAGCGGAGCCGGCGATACGCAGTATTTT. It yields the protein CASSPIWSGAGDTQYF.

The chain recombines TRBV7-9 with TRBJ2-1; tentatively, D is TRBD2 (6 bases). From germline, CDR1 is SEHNR and CDR2 FQNEAQ (reference sequence). The CDR3 extends over 16 amino acids. Trimming removed 1 base from V and 4 bases from J, with 14 bases in between. The CDR3 sequence: CASSLVFGTGYNEQFF. The CDR3 DNA sequence: TGTGCCAGCAGCTTAGTCTTTGGGACTGGTTACAATGAGCAGTTCTTC.

This chain connects TRBV29-1 to TRBJ1-1, with TRBD1 matching 8 bases. V trimming: 7 bases; J trimming: 1 base; junction bases outside the gene matches: 5. Germline-derived CDR1 and CDR2 are SQVTM and ANQGSEA. CDR3 length: 13 amino acids. The CDR3 here is CSGSRGRNTEAFF. The CDR3 nucleotides read TGCAGCGGTAGCAGGGGGCGGAACACTGAAGCTTTCTTT.

This clone was recorded once. The V and J genes are TRBV7-8 and TRBJ2-1; 12 bases map to TRBD2. V lost 5 bases, J lost 8 bases, and 7 bases stayed unmatched. The CDR3 is 15 residues long. From germline, CDR1 is SGHVS and CDR2 FQNEAQ. CDR3 coding DNA: TGTGCCAGCAGCCCTAGCGGGAGGGGCCCCGATGAGCAGTTCTTC. Its protein is CASSPSGRGPDEQFF.

This rearrangement joins TRBV25-1 to TRBJ1-4; 7 positions match TRBD1. With 4 bases clipped from V and 4 bases from J, the junction kept 6 bases outside the gene matches. This CDR3 spans 15 amino acids. Germline CDR1 and CDR2: MGHDK and SYGVNS. The CDR3 is CASSGWTGSNEKLFF. The CDR3 DNA follows: TGTGCCAGCAGTGGTTGGACAGGTAGTAATGAAAAACTGTTTTTT. The whole variable domain, remainder taken from reference TRBV25-1 and TRBJ1-4, is EADIYQTPRYLVIGTGKKITLECSQTMGHDKMYWYQQDPGMELHLIHYSYGVNSTEKGDLSSESTVSRIRTEHFPLTLESARPSHTSQYLCASSGWTGSNEKLFFGSGTQLSVL.

The chain combines TRBV28 with TRBJ2-1; TRBD2 agrees at 12 bases. The CDR3 totals 15 residues. CDR1 is MDHEN, CDR2 SYDVKM, per germline. The junction had 11 bases not matched to a gene; V was cut back by 7 bases and J by 10 bases. CDR3 in DNA: TGTGCCAGCATCCTAGCGGGGGGGCGCGGGACCGAGCAGTTCTTC. This translates into CASILAGGRGTEQFF.

The V gene is TRBV28, the J gene TRBJ2-7; 8 bases agree with TRBD1. CDR3 length equals 14 residues. Germline V lookup: CDR1 MDHEN, CDR2 SYDVKM. The junction had 14 bases not matched to a gene; V was cut back by 10 bases and J by 6 bases. The chain's CDR3 is CATSIGQGAREQYF. In DNA, the CDR3 is TGTGCCACATCTATAGGGCAGGGGGCGCGCGAGCAGTACTTC.

The J gene is TRBJ2-3, the V gene TRBV19; weak D call: TRBD2 (7 bases). V gave up 6 bases and J gave up 2 bases, with 12 bases separating them. CDR1 is LNHDA, CDR2 SQIVND, per germline (reference sequence). The CDR3 runs 14 residues. The DNA of the CDR3 is TGTGCCAGTAGAGGGGGGGGACACACAGATACGCAGTATTTT. Its protein is CASRGGGHTDTQYF.

CDR3 residues: CASTPPSSSYNEQFF. DNA for the CDR3: TGTGCCAGCACCCCCCCCTCTAGCTCCTACAATGAGCAGTTCTTC. This chain links TRBV6-5 with TRBJ2-1, with D unresolved. The CDR3 is made up of 15 amino acids. Germline lookup yields CDR1 MNHEY and CDR2 SVGAGI. V lost 7 bases to trimming and J lost 0 bases, with 13 bases between them.

The V and J genes are TRBV3-1 (or the pseudogene TRBV3-2) and TRBJ1-2; D not resolved. Trimming cost V 0 bases and J 5 bases, with 10 bases left between them. This CDR3 has 14 amino acids. CDR1 is LGHDT and CDR2 is YNNKEL in the germline V gene (reference sequence). CDR3 in DNA: TGTGCCAGCAGCCAAGATGGGCAGAAGTATGGCTACACCTTC. Translation: CASSQDGQKYGYTF.

The V gene is TRBV5-1, the J gene TRBJ1-1; tentatively, D is TRBD1 (6 bases). Germline V CDR1 and CDR2: SGHRS, YFSETQ. CDR3 length: 16 residues. Deletions cut 3 bases from V and 2 bases from J, with 17 bases between. Here the CDR3 reads CASSWGGRGQNTEAFF. The CDR3 DNA is TGCGCCAGCAGCTGGGGGGGCCGGGGACAAAACACTGAAGCTTTCTTT.

The chain combines TRBV19 with TRBJ1-4; D unclear. Germline lookup yields CDR1 LNHDA and CDR2 SQIVND (reference sequence). The V end lost 3 bases, the J end lost 8 bases, and 16 bases lay between the germline ends. CDR3 size: 15 residues. Here the CDR3 DNA reads TGTGCCAGTAGTATTCGGGGTCGGAACGAGGAAAAACTGTTTTTT. Protein sequence: CASSIRGRNEEKLFF. Full variable domain (rest looked up from reference TRBV19 and TRBJ1-4): DGGITQSPKYLFRKEGQNVTLSCEQNLNHDAMYWYRQDPGQGLRLIYYSQIVNDFQKGDIAEGYSVSREKKESFPLTVTSAQKNPTAFYLCASSIRGRNEEKLFFGSGTQLSVL.

This chain joins TRBV28 and TRBJ1-4; 7 bases map to TRBD1. The germline V gene encodes CDR1 MDHEN and CDR2 SYDVKM. After removal of 3 bases from V and 7 bases from J, the junction contained 20 bases not matched to a gene. The CDR3 is made up of 19 amino acids. Written as DNA, the CDR3 is TGTGCCAGCAGTTTTGTGTTGGCGACAGGGCTGAAGGATAGTGAAAAACTGTTTTTT. Protein: CASSFVLATGLKDSEKLFF. The complete variable domain, with remaining parts taken from reference TRBV28 and TRBJ1-4, reads DVKVTQSSRYLVKRTGEKVFLECVQDMDHENMFWYRQDPGLGLRLIYFSYDVKMKEKGDIPEGYSVSREKKERFSLILESASTNQTSMYLCASSFVLATGLKDSEKLFFGSGTQLSVL.

J is TRBJ2-1 and V is TRBV18; TRBD2 is a possible D gene (6 bases). Germline lookup yields CDR1 KGHSH and CDR2 LQKENI. The CDR3 spans 15 residues. V was cut by 1 base and J by 6 bases, with 13 bases left in between. As DNA, the CDR3 is TGTGCCAGCTCACCACGCCGACTAGGGCTCAATGAGCAGTTCTTC. It codes for CASSPRRLGLNEQFF.

The V and J genes are TRBV5-1 and TRBJ2-3, with TRBD1 matching over 10 bases. The CDR3 loop spans 17 amino acids. V lost 0 bases and J lost 1; bases outside the gene matches: 5. Germline V gene sequence: CDR1 SGHRS, CDR2 YFSETQ. CDR3 DNA sequence: TGCGCCAGCAGCTTGGGTCCCGGGACAGGGGGCACAGATACGCAGTATTTT. Translation: CASSLGPGTGGTDTQYF.

This sequence joins TRBV5-4 and TRBJ2-2; possibly TRBD1 for D (5 bases). This CDR3 is 17 amino acids long. Trimming removed 0 bases at V and 3 bases at J, with 15 bases between. Germline V CDR1 and CDR2: SGHNT, YYREEE (reference sequence). The CDR3 DNA reads TGTGCCAGCAGCTTGGGTAGGGGTCAAAGGTACACCGGGGAGCTGTTTTTT. It translates to CASSLGRGQRYTGELFF.

The chain recombines TRBV5-4 with TRBJ1-3; D is perhaps TRBD1 (5 bases). V lost 7 bases to trimming and J lost 0 bases, with 11 bases between them. Germline CDR1 reads SGHNT; CDR2 reads YYREEE (reference sequence). This CDR3 has 14 residues. The DNA of the CDR3 is TGTGCCAGCTCGGGGGGGTACTCTGGAAACACCATATATTTT. This gives the protein CASSGGYSGNTIYF.

The chain uses TRBV6-5 and TRBJ1-2, with TRBD1 as a possible D gene (5 bases). Germline V gene lookup returns CDR1 MNHEY and CDR2 SVGAGI. The germline V and J ends were trimmed by 6 bases and 0 bases, with 11 bases remaining between them. CDR3 length: 14 residues. The CDR3 protein is CASRTGDANYGYTF. In DNA form, the CDR3 reads TGTGCCAGCAGAACAGGTGACGCTAACTATGGCTACACCTTC.

This sequence joins TRBV11-2 and TRBJ2-1, with TRBD2 identical over 13 bases. CDR3 length: 14 residues. V shed 5 bases, J shed 12 bases, and the junction held 7 bases outside the gene matches. Germline V gene data show CDR1 as SGHAT and CDR2 as FQNNGV. CDR3 nucleotide sequence: TGTGCCAGCAGCCCCCGGACTAGCGGGAGAACGCAGTTCTTC. Amino acid sequence: CASSPRTSGRTQFF.

The chain is built from TRBV5-8 and TRBJ2-7, with D perhaps matching TRBD2 (5 bases). The germline V gene has CDR1 SGHTS and CDR2 YDEGEE. The CDR3 is 12 amino acids. V gave up 4 bases and J gave up 5 bases, with 10 bases separating them. The CDR3: CASSLVGDEQYF. The CDR3 DNA follows: TGTGCCAGCAGCCTCGTGGGAGACGAGCAGTACTTC.

The rearrangement links TRBV6-6 to TRBJ1-2; possibly TRBD1 for D (6 bases). The CDR3 spans 13 residues. The germline V and J ends were trimmed by 6 bases and 7 bases, with 15 bases remaining between them. Germline V gene sequence: CDR1 MNHNY, CDR2 SVGAGI (reference sequence). The CDR3 DNA reads as TGTGCCAGCAGGTCCTCAGGGGATGGTGGCTACACCTTC. It is translated as CASRSSGDGGYTF.

The chain uses TRBV11-2 and TRBJ1-4; unclear D gene. From germline, CDR1 is SGHAT and CDR2 FQNNGV. CDR3 length: 13 residues. Trimming pared 2 bases from V and 10 bases from J, leaving 11 bases between. DNA of the CDR3: TGTGCCAGCAGCTTAATCTCTGTCGGAAAACTGTTTTTT. It codes for CASSLISVGKLFF. The whole variable domain, remainder taken from reference TRBV11-2 and TRBJ1-4, is EAGVAQSPRYKIIEKRQSVAFWCNPISGHATLYWYQQILGQGPKLLIQFQNNGVVDDSQLPKDRFSAERLKGVDSTLKIQPAKLEDSAVYLCASSLISVGKLFFGSGTQLSVL.

The chain joins TRBV6-5 to TRBJ1-5; tentatively, D is TRBD1 (5 bases). The CDR3 sequence is 15 residues long. CDR1 MNHEY and CDR2 SVGAGI come from the germline V gene. V lost 7 bases to trimming and J lost 1 base, with 14 bases between them. The CDR3 sequence is CASTPGWGSNQPQHF. In DNA, the CDR3 is TGTGCCAGCACCCCAGGGTGGGGCAGCAATCAGCCCCAGCATTTT.

J is TRBJ1-5 and V is TRBV7-2; TRBD1 might be the D (6 bases). The V end lost 1 base, the J end lost 3 bases, and 13 bases lay between the germline ends. This CDR3 comprises 16 residues. CDR1 SGHTA and CDR2 FQGNSA come from the germline V gene. CDR3 in amino acids: CASSLGSGTINQPQHF. CDR3 DNA sequence: TGTGCCAGCAGCTTAGGGTCTGGGACAATCAATCAGCCCCAGCATTTT.

V gene TRBV28 combines with J gene TRBJ1-5; a weak D match, TRBD1 (6 bases). Germline CDR1 reads MDHEN; CDR2 reads SYDVKM. V was cut by 6 bases and J by 5 bases, with 14 bases left in between. The CDR3 covers 14 residues. The CDR3 spells CASRRQAFDQPQHF. CDR3 in DNA: TGTGCCAGCAGGAGACAGGCTTTCGATCAGCCCCAGCATTTT.